The entry that follows covers one T cell receptor (beta chain) sequence. Its antigen target is currently unknown. Base qualities are not recorded, but no much larger clone differs from it by a single base. V and J are truncated by 8 bases and 6 bases respectively, leaving an intervening sequence of 11 bases. Reading from cysteine to phenylalanine, the CDR3 counts 12 amino acids. Just CDR3 DNA is preserved here, 36 bases in frame from base 1. The germline V gene (reference sequence) gives CDR1 as MNHNY and CDR2 as SVGAGI. The immunoSEQ Assay, a bias-controlled multiplex PCR, was used to amplify TCRbeta CDR3 regions from genomic DNA. The study's own analysis went as follows. Nucleated cell counts per sample were estimated from amplification of reference gene primers within the assay. Sequence reads were collapsed and filtered to measure the absolute abundance of every unique TCRbeta CDR3 rearrangement. For each sample, productive Simpson clonality was calculated by taking the square root of Simpson's diversity index across productive rearrangements. What TCRdb holds here is the immuneACCESS table cut down to in-frame rearrangements. Part of the clones is not present; checked against another copy, under half of the missing clones reflect an unresolved V gene, and the others are unexplained. The DNA gave D and trimming, while V, J and clone size come from that table. The sample table holds 400,000 to 550,000 clones, of which 87% were seen once. Together, the top ten hold 1.5% to 2% of the sample.

The data originate from a study of blood T cell repertoires in COVID-19 (dated by TCRdb to 2019 to 2021). For the wider study: Samples covering the acute and convalescent phases of COVID-19 were provided by collaborators in the United States, Italy and Spain. The repertoires were released in a freely available public database intended as a resource for research on the immune response to SARS-CoV-2. The prospective study material was composed of cDNA or gDNA derived from T cells, B-cell-depleted T cells, or PBMCs. Where HLA class I and class II types were available, the types were taken from metadata supplied by the sample provider, not from assay-based typing. Deeply sampled blood TCRbeta repertoires from subjects exposed to, actively infected with, or recovered from COVID-19 were included in the dataset. The samples were drawn from the first 160 participants of the ongoing ImmuneRACE study and from 1,254 subjects provided by 6 global collaborators. Sample metadata almost always included a de-identified subject ID, COVID-19 status, age in years and sex.

Broad study findings and their caveats: The quantity of clinical and demographic metadata differed by source and by participant and was supplied without curation.

Enrolling through a virtual design, the prospective study's participants ranged in age from roughly 18 to 100 years and lived across about two dozen United States geographic areas. In the prospective study, participants were assigned to cohorts based on the clinical history participants reported in a screening survey and a study questionnaire. Mobile phlebotomists in the prospective study collected whole blood, serum and a nasopharyngeal or oropharyngeal swab from every participant. Additional blood draws and questionnaires over an approximately two-month period could optionally be provided by prospective study participants. Blood samples from the prospective study were shipped frozen or at room temperature prior to DNA extraction.

The chain is encoded by TRBV6-6 joined to TRBJ2-1; TRBD2 is possibly the D segment (6 matching bases). The sample was PBMCs or T cells enriched from blood (not recorded which). The sequence came from a woman aged 18-29 years with acute COVID-19. The CDR3 region has the sequence CASRDSINEQFF. The nucleotides are TGTGCCAGCCGGGACTCCATCAATGAGCAGTTCTTC.